The 23 T cell receptor beta chains given below trace back to one sample, sequenced in a study of control samples from healthy donors and cancer patients. This table comes from immunoSEQ multiplex PCR, and its TCRdb copy is limited to in-frame clones, with some not included. The table has roughly 120,000 clones, approximately 95% seen once. The sequenced material came from blood. The receptors were gathered from a man aged 25 to 40 in good health.

For the CDR3, the DNA is TGTGCCAGCAGCGCCTCTCTGGGGGGGAATAATTCACCCCTCCACTTT. Its protein is CASSASLGGNNSPLHF. This chain links TRBV7-8 with TRBJ1-6, with D tentatively TRBD1 (5 bases). This CDR3 is built from 16 residues. CDR1 and CDR2 from the germline V gene are SGHVS and FQNEAQ. V lost 5 bases and J 5 bases, leaving 16 bases between the germline ends. Looking up the rest from reference TRBV7-8 and TRBJ1-6 gives the full variable domain: GAGVSQSPRYKVAKRGQDVALRCDPISGHVSLFWYQQALGQGPEFLTYFQNEAQLDKSGLPSDRFFAERPEGSVSTLKIQRTQQEDSAVYLCASSASLGGNNSPLHFGNGTRLTVT.

The rearrangement links TRBV29-1 to TRBJ2-1, with TRBD1 identical over 7 bases. CDR1 is SQVTM, CDR2 ANQGSEA, per germline. The trim removed 6 bases at V and 4 bases at J, leaving 9 bases unmatched. The CDR3 has 14 amino acids. CDR3 nucleotide sequence: TGCAGCGTGGGAACCGGGACAGTTTACAATGAGCAGTTCTTC. It is translated as CSVGTGTVYNEQFF.

The chain joins TRBV3-1 (or the pseudogene TRBV3-2) to TRBJ2-2; D may be TRBD2 (6 bases). The CDR3 is 13 amino acids. V was pared by 10 bases and J by 5 bases, with 14 bases between. Germline V CDR1 and CDR2: LGHDT, YNNKEL (reference sequence). CDR3: CATAGTLTGELFF. CDR3 in DNA: TGTGCCACTGCCGGGACTCTAACCGGGGAGCTGTTTTTT.

This chain uses TRBV14 with TRBJ1-1; TRBD1 is a possible D gene (5 bases). The CDR3 runs to 15 residues. V lost 1 base, J lost 0 bases, and 9 bases lay in between. Germline CDR1 is SGHDN and CDR2 is FVKESK. The CDR3 reads CASSQAGTVNTEAFF. The CDR3 region has the DNA TGTGCCAGCAGCCAAGCCGGGACGGTGAACACTGAAGCTTTCTTT.

The chain couples TRBV4-1 to TRBJ1-4, with 9 bases aligning to TRBD1. J gave up 0 bases and V 3 bases, and 11 bases lay outside the gene matches. The CDR3 spans 19 residues. Per the germline V gene, CDR1 is MGHRA and CDR2 is YSYEKL. The CDR3 is CASSHTGTGRSATNEKLFF. The CDR3, as DNA: TGCGCCAGCAGCCATACCGGGACAGGGAGGTCGGCAACTAATGAAAAACTGTTTTTT.

The gene calls are TRBV27 and TRBJ2-2; 9 bases match TRBD2. This CDR3 region has 16 residues. V trimming: 6 bases; J trimming: 2 bases; junction bases outside the gene matches: 7. Germline V gives CDR1 MNHEY, CDR2 SMNVEV (reference sequence). CDR3 coding DNA: TGTGCCAGCAGGGAGCGGGGGGCGGCTAACACCGGGGAGCTGTTTTTT. It is translated as CASRERGAANTGELFF.

Only one count was recorded for this clone. This rearrangement joins TRBV28 to TRBJ1-2; the D gene is possibly TRBD1 (6 bases). The V gene lost 6 bases and the J gene lost 5 bases, with 19 bases spanning the gap. CDR3 length: 15 residues. Looked up from germline, CDR1 is MDHEN and CDR2 is SYDVKM. CDR3 coding DNA: TGTGCCAGCAGCACCCCGGGGGGCGGCGGGTATGGCTACACCTTC. It yields the protein CASSTPGGGGYGYTF.

The chain is built from TRBV29-1 and TRBJ1-5; D gene unclear. The V and J ends lost 3 bases and 4 bases respectively, with 10 bases between them. The CDR3 runs to 13 residues. The germline V gene encodes CDR1 SQVTM and CDR2 ANQGSEA. The CDR3 region is CSVEVAGNQPQHF. CDR3 DNA sequence: TGCAGCGTTGAGGTGGCTGGGAATCAGCCCCAGCATTTT.

V is TRBV28 and J is TRBJ1-6; a weak D match, TRBD1 (6 bases). The germline V gene has CDR1 MDHEN and CDR2 SYDVKM. This CDR3 region has 16 residues. The ends were cut back, 2 bases at V and 7 bases at J, with 15 bases in the middle. This CDR3 reads CASSLRGTGKNSPLHF. CDR3 nucleotides: TGTGCCAGCAGTTTAAGGGGTACAGGGAAGAATTCACCCCTCCACTTT.

The chain has TRBV19 and TRBJ2-7; no clear D gene. The CDR3 is 13 amino acids. CDR1 and CDR2 from the germline V gene are LNHDA and SQIVND (reference sequence). V lost 6 bases and J lost 5, with 14 bases in between. CDR3 DNA: TGTGCCAGTAGGGGGATGGGTAGGAACGAGCAGTACTTC. It codes for CASRGMGRNEQYF.

This clone has only one observation. This chain links TRBV21-1 with TRBJ1-1. TRBV21-1 is shown as a pseudogene. The CDR3 sequence is 16 residues long. CDR3 in DNA: TGTGCCAGCAGCAGGGGGTTTGGGGGAATGAACACTGAAGCTTTCTTT. Its protein product is CASSRGFGGMNTEAFF.

The sample holds one count of this clone. V usage is TRBV5-6 and J usage is TRBJ1-2; possible D gene TRBD1, 5 bases. CDR1 is SGHDT, CDR2 YYEEEE, per germline. The V end was cut by 3 bases, the J end by 8 bases, with 26 bases between. CDR3 size: 17 residues. CDR3 protein: CASSSNGRIPTAMGYTF. In DNA, the CDR3 is TGTGCCAGCAGCTCTAATGGACGGATCCCGACAGCCATGGGCTACACCTTC.

This clone was observed a single time. The chain has TRBV6-5 and TRBJ2-1; TRBD2 aligns across 7 bases. Germline loops: CDR1 MNHEY, CDR2 SVGAGI. V dropped 6 bases and J dropped 5; count of bases not matched to a gene: 4. This CDR3 has 13 amino acids. CDR3 nucleotides: TGTGCCAGCAGAAGCGGGGTAAACAATGAGCAGTTCTTC. As protein: CASRSGVNNEQFF.

This chain connects TRBV7-9 to TRBJ1-4; no reliable D call. The CDR3 consists of 16 residues. Trimming took off 4 bases at V and 0 bases at J, with 12 bases between the two ends. Germline V gene lookup returns CDR1 SEHNR and CDR2 FQNEAQ (reference sequence). The CDR3 reads CASSSPGPPTNEKLFF. CDR3 nucleotides: TGTGCCAGCAGCTCCCCCGGACCTCCAACTAATGAAAAACTGTTTTTT.

In the case of this clone: The sample has other DNA sequences that encode this CDR3 too. The chain recombines TRBV6-2 or TRBV6-3 with TRBJ2-2; D is undetermined. The CDR3 loop spans 14 amino acids. Germline V gene sequence: CDR1 MNHEY, CDR2 SVGEGT. With 5 bases removed from V and 1 base from J, the gap between germline ends came to 8 bases. Written as DNA, the CDR3 is TGTGCCAGCAGTCCAACCCAGAACACCGGGGAGCTGTTTTTT. Protein: CASSPTQNTGELFF.

The chain has TRBV6-6 and TRBJ2-2; D may be TRBD1 (5 bases). V was trimmed by 9 bases and J by 2 bases, leaving 13 bases between them. The CDR3 runs 14 residues. CDR1 and CDR2 (germline): MNHNY, SVGAGI (reference sequence). The CDR3 DNA follows: TGTGCCAGTCGACGGCAGGGCAACACCGGGGAGCTGTTTTTT. As protein: CASRRQGNTGELFF.

V and J are TRBV7-9 and TRBJ2-1; D might be TRBD1 (7 bases). Trimming stripped 1 base from V and 3 bases from J, with 13 bases between. CDR1 and CDR2 (germline): SEHNR, FQNEAQ (reference sequence). The CDR3 totals 16 residues. This CDR3 reads CASSLGGGGDYNEQFF. In DNA, the CDR3 is TGTGCCAGCAGCTTAGGTGGAGGGGGCGACTACAATGAGCAGTTCTTC.

The chain has TRBV5-6 and TRBJ1-1; possibly TRBD1 for D (6 bases). This CDR3 is 15 amino acids long. The V end was cut by 5 bases, the J end by 4 bases, with 18 bases between. Looked up from germline, CDR1 is SGHDT and CDR2 is YYEEEE. CDR3 DNA: TGTGCCAGCAGTTCCCACGGGGGGCCGTCCACTGAAGCTTTCTTT. Its protein is CASSSHGGPSTEAFF.

The chain recombines TRBV18 with TRBJ2-6; 7 nucleotides align to TRBD1. Germline V gives CDR1 KGHSH, CDR2 LQKENI. With 3 bases clipped from V and 0 bases from J, the junction kept 5 bases outside the gene matches. This CDR3 spans 17 amino acids. CDR3 nucleotide sequence: TGTGCCAGCTCACCTTTAGACAGGGCCTCTGGGGCCAACGTCCTGACTTTC. Amino acid sequence: CASSPLDRASGANVLTF.

The V and J genes are TRBV4-1 and TRBJ1-5, with D hard to call. The CDR3 runs to 13 residues. Germline CDR1 and CDR2: MGHRA and YSYEKL. V lost 1 base and J 1 base, leaving 2 bases between the germline ends. The chain's CDR3 is CASSQVSNQPQHF. CDR3 DNA: TGCGCCAGCAGCCAAGTAAGCAATCAGCCCCAGCATTTT.

This rearrangement joins TRBV18 to TRBJ1-6, with D perhaps TRBD1 (6 bases). Germline V gene sequence: CDR1 KGHSH, CDR2 LQKENI. Trimming stripped 5 bases from V and 5 bases from J, with 10 bases between. The CDR3 spans 14 residues. This CDR3 is CASSGGGNNSPLHF. CDR3 DNA: TGTGCCAGCTCAGGAGGGGGTAATAATTCACCCCTCCACTTT.

The rearrangement uses TRBV11-2 and TRBJ2-7; 11 bases are a match to TRBD1. From germline, CDR1 is SGHAT and CDR2 FQNNGV. The CDR3 contains 15 residues. V lost 1 base to trimming and J lost 6 bases; unmatched junction nucleotides: 5. The CDR3 DNA reads TGTGCCAGCAGCTTAGGTCGGACAGGGGGCTCCGAGCAGTACTTC. This sequence encodes CASSLGRTGGSEQYF.

In its sample, this clone was seen once. This sequence joins TRBV27 and TRBJ1-1; tentatively, D is TRBD1 (5 bases). V was pared by 2 bases and J by 0 bases, with 10 bases between. The germline V gene has CDR1 MNHEY and CDR2 SMNVEV (reference sequence). CDR3 length: 15 amino acids. CDR3 sequence (DNA): TGTGCCAGCAGTTTACTAGGACAAATGAACACTGAAGCTTTCTTT. Protein sequence: CASSLLGQMNTEAFF.